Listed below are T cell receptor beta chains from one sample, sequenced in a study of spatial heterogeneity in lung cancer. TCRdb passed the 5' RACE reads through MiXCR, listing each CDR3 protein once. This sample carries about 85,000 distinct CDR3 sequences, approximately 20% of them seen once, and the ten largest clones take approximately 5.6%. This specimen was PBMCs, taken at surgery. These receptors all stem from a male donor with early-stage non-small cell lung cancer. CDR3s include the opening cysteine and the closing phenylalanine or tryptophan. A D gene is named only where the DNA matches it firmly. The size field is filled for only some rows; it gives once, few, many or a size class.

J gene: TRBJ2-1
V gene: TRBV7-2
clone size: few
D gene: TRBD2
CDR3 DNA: TGTGCCAGCAGCCAGACTAGCGGGGTAAAATTGTTTGAGCAGTTCTTC
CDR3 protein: CASSQTSGVKLFEQFF

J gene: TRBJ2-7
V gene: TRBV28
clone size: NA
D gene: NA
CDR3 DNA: TGTGCCAGCAGTTTCCCGGGTCCTAAACTAACGTACGAGCAGTACTTC
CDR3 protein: CASSFPGPKLTYEQYF

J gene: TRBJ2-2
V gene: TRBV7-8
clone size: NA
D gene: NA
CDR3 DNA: TGTGCCAGCAGCGAGGGGGATATAGGGTGGCAAATCGGGGAGCTGTTTTTT
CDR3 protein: CASSEGDIGWQIGELFF

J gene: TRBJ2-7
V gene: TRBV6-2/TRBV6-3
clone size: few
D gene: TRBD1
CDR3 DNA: TGTGCCAGCAGTGCCCCCCTAGGACAGGGGGCCTACGAGCAGTACTTC
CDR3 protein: CASSAPLGQGAYEQYF

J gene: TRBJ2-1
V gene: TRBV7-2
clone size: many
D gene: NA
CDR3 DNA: TGTGCCAGCAGCCCTAAGGACAAAGAGCAGTTCTTC
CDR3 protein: CASSPKDKEQFF

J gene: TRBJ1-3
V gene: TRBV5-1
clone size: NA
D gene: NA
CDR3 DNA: TGCGCCAGCAGCTTGGGGAGTCCTGGAAACACCATATATTTT
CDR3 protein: CASSLGSPGNTIYF

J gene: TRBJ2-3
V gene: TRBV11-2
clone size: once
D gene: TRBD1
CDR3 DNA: TGTGCCAGCAAGACAGGGAATCTAGATACGCAGTATTTT
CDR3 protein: CASKTGNLDTQYF

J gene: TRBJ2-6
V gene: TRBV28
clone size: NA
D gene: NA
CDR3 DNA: TGTGCCAGCAACAGTGGACAGAGCGGCTCTGGGGCCAACGTCCTGACTTTC
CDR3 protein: CASNSGQSGSGANVLTF

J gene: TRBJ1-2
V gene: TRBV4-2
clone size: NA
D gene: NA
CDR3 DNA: TGTGCCAGCAGCGAAATTAATCAGGGGAACTATGGCTACACCTTC
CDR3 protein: CASSEINQGNYGYTF

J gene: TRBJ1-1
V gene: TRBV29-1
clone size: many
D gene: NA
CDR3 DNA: TGCAGCGTTGTGCTGGCCCTCCCGAACACTGAAGCTTTCTTT
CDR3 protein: CSVVLALPNTEAFF

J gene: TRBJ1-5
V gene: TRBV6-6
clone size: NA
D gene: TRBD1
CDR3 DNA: TGTGCCAGCAGAAATCCGGGACAGGGCAATCAGCCCCAGCATTTT
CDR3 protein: CASRNPGQGNQPQHF

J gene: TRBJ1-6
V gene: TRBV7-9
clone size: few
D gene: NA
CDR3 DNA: TGTGCCAGCAGCTTTTCAGGCCGCACGGACCCCCTCCACTTT
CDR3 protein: CASSFSGRTDPLHF

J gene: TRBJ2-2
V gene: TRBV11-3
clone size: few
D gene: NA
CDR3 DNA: TGTGCCAGCAGCTTAATAGGGAACACCGGGGAGCTGTTTTTT
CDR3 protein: CASSLIGNTGELFF

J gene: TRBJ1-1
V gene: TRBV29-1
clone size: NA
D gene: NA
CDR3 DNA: TGCAGCGTTGAAGTTGGGATTATGAACACTGAAGCTTTCTTT
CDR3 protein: CSVEVGIMNTEAFF

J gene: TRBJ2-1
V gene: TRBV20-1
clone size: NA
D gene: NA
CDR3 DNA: TGCAGTGCTAGCCCGCCTATGGGGGTGAACAGTTTTGGCTCCTACAATGAGCAGTTCTTC
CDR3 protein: CSASPPMGVNSFGSYNEQFF

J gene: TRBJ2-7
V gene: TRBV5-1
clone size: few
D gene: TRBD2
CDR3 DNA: TGCGCCAGCAGCCGGGGGACTAGCGGGAGTAGCTACGAGCAGTACTTC
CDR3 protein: CASSRGTSGSSYEQYF